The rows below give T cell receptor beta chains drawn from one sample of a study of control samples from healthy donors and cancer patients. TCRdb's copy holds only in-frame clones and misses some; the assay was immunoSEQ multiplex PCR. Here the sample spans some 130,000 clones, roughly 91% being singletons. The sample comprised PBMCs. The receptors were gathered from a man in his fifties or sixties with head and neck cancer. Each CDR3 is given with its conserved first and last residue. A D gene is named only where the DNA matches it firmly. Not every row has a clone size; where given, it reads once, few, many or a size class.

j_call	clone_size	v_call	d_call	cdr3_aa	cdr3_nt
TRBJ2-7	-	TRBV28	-	CASKVVGAYEQYF	TGTGCCAGCAAGGTAGTTGGGGCTTACGAGCAGTACTTC
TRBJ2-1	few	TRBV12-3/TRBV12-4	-	CASSPRTPNEQFF	TGTGCCAGCAGTCCGCGGACCCCCAATGAGCAGTTCTTC
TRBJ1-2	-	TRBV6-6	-	CASSYSNGLNYGYTF	TGTGCCAGCAGTTACTCTAACGGACTTAACTATGGCTACACCTTC
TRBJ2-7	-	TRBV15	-	CATSRGEFHEQYF	TGTGCCACCAGCAGGGGGGAGTTCCACGAGCAGTACTTC
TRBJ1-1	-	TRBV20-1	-	CSASLHTEAFF	TGCAGTGCTAGTCTGCACACTGAAGCTTTCTTT
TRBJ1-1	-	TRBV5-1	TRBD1	CASSLRPGGQGVTEAFF	TGCGCCAGCAGCCTACGACCCGGGGGACAGGGGGTCACTGAAGCTTTCTTT
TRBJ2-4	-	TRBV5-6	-	CASSLDGKNIQYF	TGTGCCAGCAGCTTGGACGGAAAAAACATTCAGTACTTC
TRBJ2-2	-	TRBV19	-	CASSITGVISGELFF	TGTGCCAGTAGTATAACCGGGGTGATAAGCGGGGAGCTGTTTTTT
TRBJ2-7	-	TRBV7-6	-	CASSSPGGAGYEQYF	TGTGCCAGCAGCTCGCCAGGGGGGGCCGGGTACGAGCAGTACTTC
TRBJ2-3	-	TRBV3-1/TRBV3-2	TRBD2	CASSQEPRGLAGGDTQYF	TGTGCCAGCAGCCAAGAACCGCGAGGACTAGCGGGAGGGGATACGCAGTATTTT
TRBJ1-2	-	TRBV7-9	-	CASSLAVNYGYTF	TGTGCCAGCAGCTTAGCGGTTAACTATGGCTACACCTTC
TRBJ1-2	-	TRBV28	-	CASSLKGDGYTF	TGTGCCAGCAGTTTAAAGGGGGATGGCTACACCTTC
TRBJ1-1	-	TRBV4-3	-	CASSQELYRVDTEAFF	TGCGCCAGCAGCCAAGAGCTTTACAGAGTTGATACTGAAGCTTTCTTT
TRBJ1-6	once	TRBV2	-	CASSEAGTSNSPLHF	TGTGCCAGCAGTGAAGCGGGGACGAGCAATTCACCCCTCCACTTT
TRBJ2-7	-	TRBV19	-	CASSIGSTSSYEQYF	TGTGCCAGTAGTATCGGGTCAACCAGCTCCTACGAGCAGTACTTC
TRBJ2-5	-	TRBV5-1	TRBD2	CASSPGLGETQYF	TGCGCCAGCAGCCCGGGACTAGGGGAGACCCAGTACTTC
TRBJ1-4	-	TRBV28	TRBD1	CASRHTGTATNEKLFF	TGTGCCAGCAGACACACCGGGACAGCAACTAATGAAAAACTGTTTTTT
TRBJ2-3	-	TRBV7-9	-	CASSLAHRGTPRDTQYF	TGTGCCAGCAGCTTAGCGCATAGGGGGACCCCGAGGGATACGCAGTATTTT
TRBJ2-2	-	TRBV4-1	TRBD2	CASTPTGGTGELFF	TGCGCCAGCACCCCCACCGGGGGGACCGGGGAGCTGTTTTTT
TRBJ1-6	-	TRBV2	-	CASRAMGAHNSPLHF	TGTGCCAGCAGAGCCATGGGGGCGCATAATTCACCCCTCCACTTT
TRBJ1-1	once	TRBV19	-	CASRSGRATEAFF	TGTGCCAGTAGGTCGGGCAGGGCCACTGAAGCTTTCTTT
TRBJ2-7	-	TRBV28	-	CASSSAPTVSYEQYF	TGTGCCAGCAGTTCAGCCCCGACAGTATCCTACGAGCAGTACTTC
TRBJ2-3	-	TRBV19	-	CASSSLGGGSGTDTQYF	TGTGCCAGTAGTTCTTTGGGGGGGGGCAGTGGGACAGATACGCAGTATTTT
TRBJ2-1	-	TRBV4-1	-	CASSQDLANPSYNEQFF	TGCGCCAGCAGCCAAGATCTAGCTAATCCCTCCTACAATGAGCAGTTCTTC
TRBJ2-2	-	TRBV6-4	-	CASSLSPSAAGELFF	TGTGCCAGCTCTCTCTCACCTAGCGCCGCCGGGGAGCTGTTTTTT
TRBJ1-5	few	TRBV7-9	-	CASSRDGNQPQHF	TGTGCCAGCAGCCGGGACGGCAATCAGCCCCAGCATTTT
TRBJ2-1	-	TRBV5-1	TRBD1	CASSQDRLNEQFF	TGCGCCAGCAGCCAGGACAGGTTGAATGAGCAGTTCTTC
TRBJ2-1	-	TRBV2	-	CASTQLRGDEQFF	TGTGCCAGCACCCAGCTCCGCGGGGATGAGCAGTTCTTC
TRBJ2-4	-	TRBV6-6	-	CASSPGGPGDKNIQYF	TGTGCCAGCAGTCCCGGGGGGCCTGGGGACAAAAACATTCAGTACTTC
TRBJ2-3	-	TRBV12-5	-	CASGLGLEGDTQYF	TGTGCTAGTGGTCTCGGCCTCGAGGGGGATACGCAGTATTTT
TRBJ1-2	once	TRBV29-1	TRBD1	CSAGQRQGGYTF	TGCAGCGCGGGACAGCGGCAGGGGGGCTACACCTTC
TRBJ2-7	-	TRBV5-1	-	CASRRNSYEQYF	TGCGCCAGCAGGCGGAACTCCTACGAGCAGTACTTC
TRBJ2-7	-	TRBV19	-	CASSPTVGLYEQYF	TGTGCCAGTAGCCCGACAGTGGGGCTCTACGAGCAGTACTTC
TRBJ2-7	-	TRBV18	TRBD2	CASSPYGVGSGVPRLEQYF	TGTGCCAGCTCCCCCTATGGGGTTGGTAGCGGGGTCCCTAGGCTCGAGCAGTACTTC
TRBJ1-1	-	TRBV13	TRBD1	CASSPQPGQANTEAFF	TGTGCCAGCAGCCCGCAACCGGGACAGGCGAACACTGAAGCTTTCTTT
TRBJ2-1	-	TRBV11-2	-	CASSLAHGSNEQFF	TGTGCCAGCAGTTTAGCCCATGGGAGTAATGAGCAGTTCTTC
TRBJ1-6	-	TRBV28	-	CASSFAGYSPLHF	TGTGCCAGCAGTTTCGCGGGTTATTCACCCCTCCACTTT
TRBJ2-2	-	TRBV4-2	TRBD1	CASSEGQGPRTGELFF	TGTGCCAGCAGCGAGGGACAGGGGCCGAGGACCGGGGAGCTGTTTTTT
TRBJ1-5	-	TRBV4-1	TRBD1	CASSLGGGGAGQPQHF	TGCGCCAGCAGCCTCGGCGGAGGGGGCGCAGGGCAGCCCCAGCATTTT
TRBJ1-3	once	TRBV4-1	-	CASSRNTFSGNTIYF	TGCGCCAGCAGCAGGAATACGTTCTCTGGAAACACCATATATTTT
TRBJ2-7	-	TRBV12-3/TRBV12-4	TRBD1	CASSLLGDRIHF	TGTGCCAGCAGTTTACTTGGGGACAGGATACACTTC
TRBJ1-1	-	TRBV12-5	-	CASGSLHTEAFF	TGTGCTAGTGGTTCCCTACACACTGAAGCTTTCTTT
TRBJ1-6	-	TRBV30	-	CAWRQGLGNSPLHF	TGTGCCTGGAGACAGGGCTTGGGCAATTCACCCCTCCACTTT
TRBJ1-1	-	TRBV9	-	CASSPPGRGMNTEAFF	TGTGCCAGCAGCCCCCCGGGGCGGGGTATGAACACTGAAGCTTTCTTT
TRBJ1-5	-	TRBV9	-	CASSVAENQPQHF	TGTGCCAGCAGCGTAGCTGAAAATCAGCCCCAGCATTTT
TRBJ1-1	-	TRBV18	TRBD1	CASSTGGVLAEAFF	TGTGCCAGCTCCACAGGGGGCGTCTTGGCTGAAGCTTTCTTT
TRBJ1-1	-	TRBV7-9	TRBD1	CASSFRQGSEAFF	TGTGCCAGCAGCTTTCGACAGGGATCTGAAGCTTTCTTT
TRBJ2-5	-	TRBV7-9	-	CASSPGSTQETQYF	TGTGCCAGCAGCCCGGGGTCTACCCAAGAGACCCAGTACTTC
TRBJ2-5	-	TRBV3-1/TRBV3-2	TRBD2	CASSQELAGEETQYF	TGTGCCAGCAGCCAAGAGCTAGCGGGGGAAGAGACCCAGTACTTC
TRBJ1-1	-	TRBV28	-	CASSLRGMTTEAFF	TGTGCCAGCAGTTTGAGAGGGATGACCACTGAAGCTTTCTTT
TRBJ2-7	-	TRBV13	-	CASSPRQSYEQYF	TGTGCCAGCAGCCCTCGACAGAGCTACGAGCAGTACTTC
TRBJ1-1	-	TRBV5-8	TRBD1	CASSLRTGWATEAFF	TGTGCCAGCAGCTTAAGGACAGGGTGGGCCACTGAAGCTTTCTTT
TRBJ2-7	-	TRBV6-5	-	CASGSSYEQYF	TGTGCCAGCGGGTCCTCGTACGAGCAGTACTTC
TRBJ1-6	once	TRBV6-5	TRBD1	CASRGGQGSSPLHF	TGTGCCAGCAGGGGGGGACAGGGAAGTTCACCCCTCCACTTT
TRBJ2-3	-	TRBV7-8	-	CASTALAGYTDTQYF	TGTGCCAGCACGGCACTAGCAGGGTACACAGATACGCAGTATTTT
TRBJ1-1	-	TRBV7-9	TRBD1	CASSLAGAGQREAFF	TGTGCCAGCAGCTTAGCTGGAGCGGGACAGCGTGAAGCTTTCTTT
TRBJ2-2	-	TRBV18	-	CASSPLHTGELFF	TGTGCCAGCTCACCCCTCCACACCGGGGAGCTGTTTTTT
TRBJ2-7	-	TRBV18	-	CASSPGSGHSYEQYF	TGTGCCAGCTCACCAGGCTCGGGGCACTCCTACGAGCAGTACTTC
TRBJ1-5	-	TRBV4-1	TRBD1	CASSRGQSSNQPQHF	TGCGCCAGCAGCAGGGGACAGTCTAGCAATCAGCCCCAGCATTTT
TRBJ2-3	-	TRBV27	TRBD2	CASRKLSTGGADTQYF	TGTGCCAGCAGAAAGTTGTCGACGGGAGGGGCAGATACGCAGTATTTT